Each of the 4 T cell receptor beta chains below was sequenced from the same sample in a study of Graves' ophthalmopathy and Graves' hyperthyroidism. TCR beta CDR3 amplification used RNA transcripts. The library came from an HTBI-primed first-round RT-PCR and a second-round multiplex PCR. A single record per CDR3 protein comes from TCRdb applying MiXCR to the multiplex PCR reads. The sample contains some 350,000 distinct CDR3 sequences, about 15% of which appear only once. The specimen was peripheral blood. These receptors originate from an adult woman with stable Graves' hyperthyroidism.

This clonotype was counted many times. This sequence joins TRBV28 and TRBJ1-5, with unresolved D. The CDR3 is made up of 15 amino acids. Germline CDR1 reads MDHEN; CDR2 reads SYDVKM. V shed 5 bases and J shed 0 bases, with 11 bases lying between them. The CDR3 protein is CASSPDGDSNQPQHF. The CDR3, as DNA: TGTGCCAGCAGTCCGGACGGAGATAGCAATCAGCCCCAGCATTTT.

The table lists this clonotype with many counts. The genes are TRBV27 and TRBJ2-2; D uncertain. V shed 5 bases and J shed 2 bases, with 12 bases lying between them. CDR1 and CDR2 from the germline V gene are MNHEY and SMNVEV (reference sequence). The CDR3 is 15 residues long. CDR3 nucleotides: TGTGCCAGCAGTCCCCGCGCCAGAAACACCGGGGAGCTGTTTTTT. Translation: CASSPRARNTGELFF.

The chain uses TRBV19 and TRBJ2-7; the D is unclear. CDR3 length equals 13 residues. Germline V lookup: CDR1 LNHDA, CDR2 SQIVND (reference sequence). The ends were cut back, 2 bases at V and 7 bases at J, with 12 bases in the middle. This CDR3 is CASSIMSHQEQYF. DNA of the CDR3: TGTGCCAGTAGTATAATGAGCCACCAGGAGCAGTACTTC. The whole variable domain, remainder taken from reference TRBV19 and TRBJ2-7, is DGGITQSPKYLFRKEGQNVTLSCEQNLNHDAMYWYRQDPGQGLRLIYYSQIVNDFQKGDIAEGYSVSREKKESFPLTVTSAQKNPTAFYLCASSIMSHQEQYFGPGTRLTVT.

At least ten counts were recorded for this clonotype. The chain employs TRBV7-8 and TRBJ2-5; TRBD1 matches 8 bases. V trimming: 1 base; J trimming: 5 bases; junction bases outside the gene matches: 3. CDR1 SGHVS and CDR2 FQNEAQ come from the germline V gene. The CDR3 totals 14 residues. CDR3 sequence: CASSLGRGQETQYF. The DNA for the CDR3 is TGTGCCAGCAGCTTAGGCAGGGGGCAGGAGACCCAGTACTTC.